This TCR beta chain was sequenced for a study of cutaneous CD30+ T cell lymphoproliferative disorder and hepatitis E (dated by TCRdb to the late 2010s). V lost 4 bases and J lost 10 bases, and the count of bases not matched to a germline gene is 11. Taken from the germline V gene, the CDR1 and CDR2 loops are MGHRA and YSYEKL. From the cysteine up to the phenylalanine, the CDR3 has a length of 15 residues. Of all the DNA, just the CDR3 is kept, 45 bases in frame from base 1. Library generation was performed with the immunoSEQ multiplex PCR assay. Drawn from immuneACCESS, this table holds only the in-frame rearrangements with V and J called that TCRdb kept. Clones are partly lost; checked studies trace under half to an unresolved V gene and leave the rest unexplained. Present in this sample are around 550 clones, approximately 84% of which were seen just once. Roughly 80% of the sample belongs to the ten largest clones.

About this clone: The antigen this receptor binds is unknown. Qualities for individual bases were not recorded, and no much larger clone is one base off.

Here the chain combines TRBV4-1 and TRBJ2-2, and 8 junctional nucleotides match TRBD1. The sequence was collected from a human donor with a cutaneous T cell lymphoproliferative disorder associated with hepatitis E virus. Sequenced: liver tissue. Read as DNA, the sequence is TGCGCCAGCAGCCTGTATAGTACAGGGGGGACGGAGCTGTTTTTT. Its product reads: CASSLYSTGGTELFF.